These 32 T cell receptor beta chains were sequenced from one sample in a study of blood T cell repertoires in COVID-19. Data came from immunoSEQ multiplex PCR; TCRdb stores just in-frame clones and leaves some out. The top ten clones hold about 14% of a sample with 180,000 or so clones, around 84% of them seen once. Sequenced sample: peripheral blood. Every receptor here comes from a woman between 70 and 85 years old with COVID-19, enrolled during active disease.

The chain links TRBV7-6 to TRBJ2-1; 11 nucleotides align to TRBD2. The CDR3 consists of 17 residues. CDR1 is SGHVS and CDR2 is FNYEAQ in the germline V gene. V gave up 5 bases and J gave up 4 bases; unmatched junction bases: 10. This CDR3 reads CASSPTGLAGGYNEQFF. In DNA form, the CDR3 reads TGTGCCAGCAGCCCCACGGGGCTAGCGGGGGGATACAATGAGCAGTTCTTC.

With respect to this clone: A read error may produce the germline difference seen at one junction end. The chain combines TRBV5-1 with TRBJ2-7, with a weak D call TRBD2 (6 bases). Germline CDR1 is SGHRS and CDR2 is YFSETQ. The length of the CDR3 is 14 residues. The CDR3 spells CASSRGTTSNEQYF. Here the CDR3 DNA reads TGCGCCAGCAGCCGCGGGACGACCTCCAACGAGCAGTACTTC.

The V gene is TRBV7-2, the J gene TRBJ2-3; 10 bases agree with TRBD1. The germline gives CDR1 SGHTA, CDR2 FQGNSA. The trim removed 5 bases at V and 2 bases at J, leaving 4 bases unmatched. There are 15 residues in the CDR3. The CDR3 loop reads CASSQGQGYTDTQYF. The CDR3 DNA sequence: TGTGCCAGCAGCCAGGGACAGGGGTACACAGATACGCAGTATTTT.

The CDR3 reads CASSGAMNTEAFF. In DNA form, the CDR3 reads TGTGCCAGCTCTGGGGCGATGAACACTGAAGCTTTCTTT. This sequence joins TRBV18 and TRBJ1-1, with a possible D match to TRBD1 (5 bases). Trimming pared 6 bases from V and 0 bases from J, leaving 8 bases between. CDR1 KGHSH and CDR2 LQKENI come from the germline V gene. The CDR3 totals 13 residues.

V and J are TRBV28 and TRBJ1-4, with D possibly being TRBD1 (5 bases). This CDR3 is built from 14 residues. Germline CDR1 and CDR2: MDHEN and SYDVKM. The V gene lost 10 bases and the J gene lost 2 bases, with 14 bases spanning the gap. In nucleotides, the CDR3 is TGTGCCATCCAGGAAGGGGTCACTAATGAAAAACTGTTTTTT. It specifies CAIQEGVTNEKLFF.

This clone was seen more than once but under ten times. This chain uses TRBV5-6 with TRBJ2-1, with 9 bases that match TRBD1. The CDR3 is 16 residues long. Germline lookup yields CDR1 SGHDT and CDR2 YYEEEE. The ends lost 3 bases at V and 7 bases at J; junction bases unmatched: 11. Here the CDR3 reads CASSSFRQGGRNEQFF. The CDR3 nucleotides are TGTGCCAGCAGCTCGTTCCGACAGGGGGGGAGGAATGAGCAGTTCTTC.

The chain has TRBV27 and TRBJ2-7, with 9 bases matching TRBD1. Germline V lookup: CDR1 MNHEY, CDR2 SMNVEV (reference sequence). This CDR3 contains 15 residues. V shed 6 bases, J shed 6 bases, and the junction held 12 bases outside the gene matches. The CDR3 reads CASSPFDGTGSEQYF. CDR3 bases: TGTGCCAGCAGCCCGTTTGATGGGACAGGGTCCGAGCAGTACTTC.

This chain links TRBV28 with TRBJ1-4; a weak D match, TRBD1 (6 bases). CDR1 is MDHEN, CDR2 SYDVKM, per germline. The length of the CDR3 is 16 residues. V lost 5 bases, J lost 8 bases, and 21 bases lay in between. The CDR3 region is CASSPPLTGRTEKLFF. The DNA of the CDR3 is TGTGCCAGCAGTCCACCCCTCACAGGGCGCACGGAAAAACTGTTTTTT.

The chain uses TRBV28 and TRBJ1-6; D unresolved. Germline V CDR1 and CDR2: MDHEN, SYDVKM. Between the trimmed V and J ends, which lost 7 bases and 11 bases, there was a span of 12 bases. The CDR3 sequence is 12 residues long. CDR3 DNA: TGTGCCAGCAAGAGCGAGGAGGCACCCCTCCACTTT. As protein: CASKSEEAPLHF.

The rearrangement joins TRBV5-1 to TRBJ1-3; D is ambiguous. Trimming took 4 bases from V and 0 from J, leaving 11 bases between them. The CDR3 is 15 residues long. Germline V lookup: CDR1 SGHRS, CDR2 YFSETQ. The CDR3 DNA reads as TGCGCCAGCAGCACCGGGTCGAGCTCTGGAAACACCATATATTTT. This encodes CASSTGSSSGNTIYF.

The chain has TRBV30 and TRBJ1-5; the D gene is possibly TRBD1 (5 bases). This CDR3 comprises 14 residues. Trimming stripped 1 base from V and 7 bases from J, with 14 bases between. Germline V gene lookup returns CDR1 GTSNPN and CDR2 SVGIG (reference sequence). The CDR3 here is CAWSAPGFGQPQHF. The CDR3 bases are TGTGCCTGGAGTGCCCCAGGGTTCGGACAGCCCCAGCATTTT.

The chain carries TRBV9 and TRBJ1-2; D gene uncertain. The V end lost 3 bases, the J end lost 4 bases, and 13 bases lay between the germline ends. In germline, CDR1 is SGDLS, CDR2 YYNGEE. The CDR3 runs to 14 residues. CDR3 nucleotide sequence: TGTGCCAGCAGCGCCCCCATGGAGGGCTATGGCTACACCTTC. Residues: CASSAPMEGYGYTF.

The rearrangement links TRBV7-9 to TRBJ2-7; D ambiguous. This CDR3 has 14 residues. Between the trimmed V and J ends, which lost 5 bases and 2 bases, there was a span of 13 bases. CDR1 and CDR2 from the germline V gene are SEHNR and FQNEAQ (reference sequence). The CDR3 spells CASSVIGYTYEQYF. The DNA of the CDR3 is TGTGCCAGCAGCGTAATCGGGTATACCTACGAGCAGTACTTC.

The chain recombines TRBV28 with TRBJ2-7, with TRBD1 matching 8 bases. Looked up from germline, CDR1 is MDHEN and CDR2 is SYDVKM. The V segment lost 7 bases and the J segment 2 bases; nucleotides outside the gene matches: 7. The CDR3 contains 14 residues. CDR3 sequence (DNA): TGTGCCAGCACGATGCGGGACAGGCCCTACGAGCAGTACTTC. Its translation is CASTMRDRPYEQYF.

The chain links TRBV6-6 to TRBJ1-2; no clear D gene. Germline V CDR1 and CDR2: MNHNY, SVGAGI (reference sequence). V shed 5 bases and J shed 4 bases, with 8 bases lying between them. This CDR3 has 12 amino acids. The CDR3 nucleotides read TGTGCCAGCAGTACCTGGCCCTATGGCTACACCTTC. This gives the protein CASSTWPYGYTF.

This chain connects TRBV28 to TRBJ1-5; 7 bases fit TRBD1. Germline CDR1 is MDHEN and CDR2 is SYDVKM. The CDR3 has 14 amino acids. With 5 bases clipped from V and 5 bases from J, the junction kept 6 bases outside the gene matches. Written as DNA, the CDR3 is TGTGCCAGCAGTATAAACAGGGGATATCAGCCCCAGCATTTT. The encoded protein is CASSINRGYQPQHF. Full variable domain (outside the CDR3, taken from reference TRBV28 and TRBJ1-5): DVKVTQSSRYLVKRTGEKVFLECVQDMDHENMFWYRQDPGLGLRLIYFSYDVKMKEKGDIPEGYSVSREKKERFSLILESASTNQTSMYLCASSINRGYQPQHFGDGTRLSIL.

This clone is a singleton in its sample. The chain joins TRBV2 to TRBJ1-1; 11 positions agree with TRBD1. CDR3 length equals 15 residues. V was clipped by 5 bases and J by 1 base; unmatched bases: 3. Germline values: CDR1 SNHLY, CDR2 FYNNEI. CDR3 in amino acids: CASSPGTGGNTEAFF. The CDR3 coding sequence is TGTGCCAGCAGTCCCGGGACAGGGGGGAACACTGAAGCTTTCTTT. The full variable domain, rest sourced from reference TRBV2 and TRBJ1-1, is EPEVTQTPSHQVTQMGQEVILRCVPISNHLYFYWYRQILGQKVEFLVSFYNNEISEKSEIFDDQFSVERPDGSNFTLKIRSTKLEDSAMYFCASSPGTGGNTEAFFGQGTRLTVV.

The gene calls are TRBV6-4 and TRBJ2-1; the match to TRBD2 covers 7 bases. The ends lost 6 bases at V and 13 bases at J; junction bases unmatched: 6. Germline V gene lookup returns CDR1 MRHNA and CDR2 SNTAGT. This CDR3 contains 11 residues. In nucleotides, the CDR3 is TGTGCCAGCAGGGAAGGGGACTACCAGTTCTTC. This encodes CASREGDYQFF.

The CDR3 DNA sequence: TGTGCCAGCAGCCAAGCCCCGGATAAGGGGGTGCCCCTCCACTTT. Residues: CASSQAPDKGVPLHF. The V gene is TRBV3-1 (or the pseudogene TRBV3-2), the J gene TRBJ1-6, with D possibly TRBD1 on 6 matching bases. The V and J ends lost 1 base and 13 bases respectively, with 17 bases between them. Germline V gene sequence: CDR1 LGHDT, CDR2 YNNKEL (reference sequence). The CDR3 contains 15 residues.

The table lists this clone with a few counts. V gene TRBV18 combines with J gene TRBJ1-5, with 12 bases that match TRBD1. The CDR3 covers 15 residues. V shed 3 bases, J shed 5 bases, and the junction held 2 bases outside the gene matches. Per germline, CDR1 KGHSH and CDR2 LQKENI. The CDR3: CASSPGTGGYQPQHF. DNA for the CDR3: TGTGCCAGCTCACCCGGGACAGGGGGCTATCAGCCCCAGCATTTT.

V and J are TRBV24-1 and TRBJ2-3; D gene uncertain. Trimming removed 4 bases from V and 2 bases from J, with 12 bases in between. This CDR3 is built from 15 residues. Germline V gives CDR1 KGHDR, CDR2 SFDVKD. The CDR3 nucleotides are TGTGCCACCAGTGACGAAAATGGCTTCACAGATACGCAGTATTTT. Translating it yields CATSDENGFTDTQYF.

The rearrangement joins TRBV15 to TRBJ2-7; 8 nucleotides align to TRBD2. The CDR3 contains 16 residues. J gave up 5 bases and V 2 bases, and 11 bases lay outside the gene matches. The germline V gene encodes CDR1 LNHNV and CDR2 YYDKDF (reference sequence). This CDR3 is CATSRYILSGTHEQYF. The CDR3 bases are TGTGCCACCAGCAGATACATACTTAGCGGGACCCACGAGCAGTACTTC.

This clone was counted a single time. The chain is built from TRBV6-4 and TRBJ2-3, with D perhaps matching TRBD1 (6 bases). The germline V gene has CDR1 MRHNA and CDR2 SNTAGT. Trimming left V 5 bases short and J 9 bases short, with 24 bases between. The CDR3 is 16 amino acids. The CDR3 region is CASSIPLRQTGQTQYF. CDR3 in DNA: TGTGCCAGCAGTATCCCCCTCCGCCAGACAGGTCAAACGCAGTATTTT.

V and J are TRBV25-1 and TRBJ1-5; D call uncertain. The CDR3 runs to 11 residues. Germline CDR1 MGHDK, CDR2 SYGVNS. Deletions cut 9 bases from V and 10 bases from J, with 13 bases between. CDR3 bases: TGTGCCAGGATGATGGAGGGTCCCCAGCATTTT. Amino acids: CARMMEGPQHF.

As concerns this clone: An end of the junction does not agree with germline; a read error may underlie this. This sequence joins TRBV28 and TRBJ1-2; possible D gene TRBD1, 6 bases. Germline assignment: CDR1 MDHEN and CDR2 SYDVKM. The CDR3 has 12 residues. CDR3 bases: TGTGCCAGCACTTTAGCAGGGGTACGCTACACCTTC. Its translation is CASTLAGVRYTF.

The chain has TRBV6-2 or TRBV6-3 and TRBJ2-1; the D gene is possibly TRBD2 (6 bases). Trimming took off 3 bases at V and 4 bases at J, with 7 bases between the two ends. CDR1 and CDR2 (germline): MNHEY, SVGEGT. CDR3 length: 13 residues. CDR3 DNA: TGTGCCAGCAGTTATAGCGGTTACAATGAGCAGTTCTTC. It encodes CASSYSGYNEQFF.

This clone has a handful of counts. This rearrangement joins TRBV27 to TRBJ2-7; 10 nucleotides agree with TRBD2. CDR1 and CDR2 (germline): MNHEY, SMNVEV (reference sequence). This CDR3 is built from 17 residues. Germline trimming cut 4 bases from V and 6 bases from J; bases unmatched to any gene: 15. The CDR3 reads CASSSLFLAGDLSEQYF. In DNA, the CDR3 is TGTGCCAGCAGTTCCCTATTCCTAGCGGGAGATCTCTCCGAGCAGTACTTC.

The gene calls are TRBV11-2 and TRBJ2-3; 8 bases align to TRBD2. The junction had 14 bases not matched to a gene; V was cut back by 10 bases and J by 8 bases. This CDR3 is built from 14 residues. Germline CDR1 reads SGHAT; CDR2 reads FQNNGV. The CDR3 here is CATTNESGGGTQYF. CDR3 nucleotide sequence: TGTGCCACCACGAACGAGAGCGGGGGAGGTACGCAGTATTTT.

The chain has TRBV9 and TRBJ2-1; TRBD1 agrees at 8 bases. The CDR3 runs 13 residues. V dropped 7 bases and J dropped 6; count of bases not matched to a gene: 6. Per the germline V gene, CDR1 is SGDLS and CDR2 is YYNGEE. CDR3: CASQRTGGNEQFF. CDR3 bases: TGTGCCAGCCAGCGTACAGGGGGCAATGAGCAGTTCTTC.

This chain links TRBV7-6 with TRBJ2-7; TRBD1 aligns across 9 bases. This CDR3 region has 15 residues. Losses at the gene ends were 3 bases for V and 5 bases for J; bases not matched to a gene: 8. Germline CDR1 is SGHVS and CDR2 is FNYEAQ. DNA of the CDR3: TGTGCCAGCAGCTTGAGCAGACAGGGGGTCGACGAGCAGTACTTC. It specifies CASSLSRQGVDEQYF.

The chain joins TRBV5-5 to TRBJ1-1; D is uncertain. CDR1 SGHKS and CDR2 YYEKEE come from the germline V gene (reference sequence). The CDR3 is 17 residues long. Trimming left V 4 bases short and J 1 base short, with 20 bases between. CDR3 sequence reads: CASSPLLRLRGNTEAFF. CDR3 bases: TGTGCCAGCAGCCCTCTTCTCCGCCTACGGGGGAACACTGAAGCTTTCTTT.

The chain uses TRBV9 and TRBJ2-5, with 7 bases matching TRBD2. Germline-derived CDR1 and CDR2 are SGDLS and YYNGEE. CDR3 size: 13 residues. V lost 3 bases and J lost 4; bases outside the gene matches: 3. CDR3 sequence (DNA): TGTGCCAGCAGCGGCGGGGGATCAGAGACCCAGTACTTC. This gives the protein CASSGGGSETQYF.